This T cell receptor beta chain was recovered during a study of blood T cell repertoires in COVID-19. Study information: The study drew acute and convalescent COVID-19 samples from the United States, Italy and Spain. T cells, B-cell-depleted T cells, or PBMCs provided the cDNA or gDNA that served as material.

Enrollment of patients from Seattle took place during active infection, with longitudinal follow-up. The germline V gene has CDR1 MNHNY and CDR2 SVGAGI (reference sequence). Trimming took off 11 bases at V and 3 bases at J, with 17 bases between the two ends. The CDR3 runs 13 residues. The authors' processing: Estimated nucleated cell counts came from reference gene primer amplification. Profiling relied on immunoSEQ multiplex PCR, and the TCRdb table lists in-frame clones only, not all of them. Clonal size and the V and J genes are those of that table, whereas D and trimming came from the DNA. The sample includes fewer than 200,000 clones, roughly four fifths of them seen just once.

The sample was peripheral blood. The chain links TRBV6-6 to TRBJ2-7; possible D gene TRBD1, 5 bases. The origin of this receptor is a woman older than 75 with COVID-19, enrolled during active disease. The CDR3 loop reads CAATKGQIYEQYF. CDR3 nucleotides: TGTGCCGCTACCAAGGGGCAGATCTACGAGCAGTACTTC.